This is a list of T cell receptor beta chains from one sample in a study of STAT3 mutations in large granular lymphocyte leukemia. Only in-frame clones appear in the TCRdb table, and some are missing; sequencing was by immunoSEQ multiplex PCR. The profile shows about 42,000 clones, around 80% of them singletons. The sequenced material came from PBMCs. All receptors derive from a human donor with T large granular lymphocyte leukemia. Some clones in this sample may be carry-over from other donors' samples. Both conserved end residues are part of each CDR3.

v_gene: TRBV27; j_gene: TRBJ1-5; CDR3aa: CASSLGTGRQPQHF
v_gene: TRBV7-2; j_gene: TRBJ2-1; CDR3aa: CASSSGQGAYNEQFF
v_gene: TRBV13; j_gene: TRBJ2-3; CDR3aa: CASSLTSGGSGTDTQYF
v_gene: TRBV5-1; j_gene: TRBJ2-2; CDR3aa: CASSAGLQNTGELFF
v_gene: TRBV9; j_gene: TRBJ2-3; CDR3aa: CASSDVEGVDTQYF
v_gene: TRBV19; j_gene: TRBJ1-1; CDR3aa: CASKSQGGRTEAFF
v_gene: TRBV6-1; j_gene: TRBJ2-1; CDR3aa: CASRVLAGGNNEQFF
v_gene: TRBV2; j_gene: TRBJ1-4; CDR3aa: CASSEFRVGEKLFF
v_gene: TRBV5-6; j_gene: TRBJ1-5; CDR3aa: CASSLGGGGQPQHF
v_gene: TRBV5-4; j_gene: TRBJ1-2; CDR3aa: CASRTGRADYGYTF
v_gene: TRBV5-6; j_gene: TRBJ1-6; CDR3aa: CASSTGQIHSPLHF
v_gene: TRBV29-1; j_gene: TRBJ1-4; CDR3aa: CSVLTGGDEKLFF
v_gene: TRBV7-2; j_gene: TRBJ2-7; CDR3aa: CASSPAEGVKYF
v_gene: TRBV5-3; j_gene: TRBJ2-1; CDR3aa: CARSLHLAGGQYNEQFF
v_gene: TRBV6-5; j_gene: TRBJ2-1; CDR3aa: CASSPGGGRYEFF
v_gene: TRBV18; j_gene: TRBJ2-7; CDR3aa: CASSPSQGPRSYEQYF
v_gene: TRBV19; j_gene: TRBJ1-1; CDR3aa: CASTPDSGTTAEAFF
v_gene: TRBV20-1; j_gene: TRBJ1-1; CDR3aa: CSAGGTLKAFF
v_gene: TRBV4-2; j_gene: TRBJ1-6; CDR3aa: CASSHRQGISPLHF
v_gene: TRBV5-4; j_gene: TRBJ2-3; CDR3aa: CASSFAGGSTDTQYF
v_gene: TRBV6-5; j_gene: TRBJ2-2; CDR3aa: CASSKKGHEAGELFF
v_gene: TRBV9; j_gene: TRBJ2-7; CDR3aa: CASSVATGGYEQYF
v_gene: TRBV5-4; j_gene: TRBJ2-3; CDR3aa: CASSLAGHITDTQYF
v_gene: TRBV27; j_gene: TRBJ1-6; CDR3aa: CASSLKGALSGWGQGSSPLHF
v_gene: TRBV5-4; j_gene: TRBJ2-2; CDR3aa: CASSILQGRTGELFF
v_gene: TRBV7-9; j_gene: TRBJ1-6; CDR3aa: CASSPVKSPLHF
v_gene: TRBV7-9; j_gene: TRBJ1-1; CDR3aa: CASSLGQGGNTEAFF
v_gene: TRBV28; j_gene: TRBJ2-6; CDR3aa: CASSLRANSGANVLTF
v_gene: TRBV5-1; j_gene: TRBJ1-2; CDR3aa: CASTLTTGSEYGYTF
v_gene: TRBV5-1; j_gene: TRBJ2-7; CDR3aa: CASSLRGDSYEQYF
v_gene: TRBV5-1; j_gene: TRBJ2-1; CDR3aa: CASSLGTVGNEQFF
v_gene: TRBV7-9; j_gene: TRBJ2-5; CDR3aa: CASSFFGSGGGRETQYF
v_gene: TRBV6-5; j_gene: TRBJ1-2; CDR3aa: CASSYSSATEDYGYTF
v_gene: TRBV5-4; j_gene: TRBJ2-3; CDR3aa: CASSLQGGRTDTQYF
v_gene: TRBV28; j_gene: TRBJ1-5; CDR3aa: CASSLSGVGNQPQHF
v_gene: TRBV29-1; j_gene: TRBJ2-7; CDR3aa: CSVEVSGNEQYF
v_gene: TRBV4-2; j_gene: TRBJ2-3; CDR3aa: CASSQDYGVSGGTDTQYF
v_gene: TRBV5-8; j_gene: TRBJ1-5; CDR3aa: CASSSGGYGNQPQHF
v_gene: TRBV5-1; j_gene: TRBJ2-5; CDR3aa: CASSPTGGDETQYF
v_gene: TRBV29-1; j_gene: TRBJ2-6; CDR3aa: CSVLGANVLTF
v_gene: TRBV7-9; j_gene: TRBJ1-6; CDR3aa: CASSLKGAGSPLHF
v_gene: TRBV28; j_gene: TRBJ1-3; CDR3aa: CASSIIRAGNTIYF
v_gene: TRBV27; j_gene: TRBJ1-6; CDR3aa: CASSLLGQGKNSPLHF
v_gene: TRBV18; j_gene: TRBJ1-2; CDR3aa: CASSPGTGPLYGYTF
v_gene: TRBV4-1; j_gene: TRBJ2-7; CDR3aa: CASSQAQGYEQYF
v_gene: TRBV7-6; j_gene: TRBJ2-3; CDR3aa: CASSLAPGIQYF
v_gene: TRBV5-6; j_gene: TRBJ2-5; CDR3aa: CASSPFPRTQETQYF
v_gene: TRBV5-1; j_gene: TRBJ1-1; CDR3aa: CASSLARGAAVTTEAFF